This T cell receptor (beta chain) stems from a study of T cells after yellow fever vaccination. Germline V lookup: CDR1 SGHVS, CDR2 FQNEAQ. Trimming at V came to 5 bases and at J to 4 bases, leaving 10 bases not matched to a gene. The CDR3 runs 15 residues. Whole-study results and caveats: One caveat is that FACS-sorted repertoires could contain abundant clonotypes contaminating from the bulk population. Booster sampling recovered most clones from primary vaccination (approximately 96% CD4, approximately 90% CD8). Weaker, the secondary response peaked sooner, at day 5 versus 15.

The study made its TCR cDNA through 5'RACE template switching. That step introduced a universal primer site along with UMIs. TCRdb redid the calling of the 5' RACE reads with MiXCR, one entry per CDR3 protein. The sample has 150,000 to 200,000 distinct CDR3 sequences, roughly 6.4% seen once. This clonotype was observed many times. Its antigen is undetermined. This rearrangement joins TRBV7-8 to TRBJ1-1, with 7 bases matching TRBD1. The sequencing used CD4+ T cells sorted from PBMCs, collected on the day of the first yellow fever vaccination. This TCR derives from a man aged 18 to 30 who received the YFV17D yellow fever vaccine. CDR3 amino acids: CASSPRGQVGTEAFF. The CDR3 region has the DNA TGTGCCAGCAGCCCGAGGGGGCAGGTAGGCACTGAAGCTTTCTTT.